This T cell receptor (beta chain) originates from a study of CD8 T cells in ankylosing spondylitis. V was shortened by 4 bases and J by 4 bases, with 23 bases between the two germline ends. The CDR3 is 17 residues long. Germline lookup yields CDR1 SGHTA and CDR2 FQGNSA. Molecular-barcoded quantitative 5'-RACE produced these TCR beta libraries. Each CDR3 protein gets one entry after TCRdb re-called the 5' RACE reads with MiXCR. Among some 140,000 distinct CDR3 sequences listed, roughly an eighth were seen once. This clonotype was counted a few times. This chain uses TRBV7-2 with TRBJ2-7; possibly TRBD1 or TRBD2 for D (7 bases each). Specimen: blood, either unsorted or a sorted T cell fraction (not recorded which). This TCR was sampled from a female donor with ankylosing spondylitis or in good health (not recorded which). The CDR3 region has the DNA TGTGCCAGCAGCTCAGTTTGGGGGGGGACAGAAGAGTACGAGCAGTACTTC. Amino acid sequence: CASSSVWGGTEEYEQYF.